Sequencing of this T cell receptor (beta chain) was carried out in a study of OX40 agonist ivuxolimab in advanced cancers. Study-level information: Dose-escalation cases comprised hepatocellular carcinoma, melanoma, renal cell or head and neck cancer. Three partial responders included one hepatocellular carcinoma patient and two cutaneous melanoma patients.

CDR1 and CDR2 from the germline V gene are SGHTA and FQGNSA. The CDR3 is made up of 15 amino acids. Trimming left V 4 bases short and J 0 bases short, with 12 bases between. Assay used: immunoSEQ multiplex PCR; TCRdb lists only in-frame clones, some missing. The table lists about 71,000 clones, around 80% of them singletons. This clonotype was sampled from an adult with an advanced solid tumor such as melanoma, head and neck, liver or kidney cancer. This sequence joins TRBV7-2 and TRBJ1-1; D remains ambiguous. The input for sequencing was CD4+ or CD8+ T cells sorted from blood, taken in a trial of the OX40 agonist ivuxolimab. The CDR3 DNA follows: TGTGCCAGCAGCTGGAGGTCAGGCATGAACACTGAAGCTTTCTTT. It is translated as CASSWRSGMNTEAFF.